The 31 T cell receptor beta chains below all came from one sample that was sequenced in a study of beta chain features in type 1 diabetes. As every portion of the isolated RNA was reverse transcribed, the sequencing read expressed TCRB transcripts. Produced via immunoSEQ multiplex PCR; TCRdb's table is partial and in-frame only. This table holds just over 450,000 clones, approximately 28% found once. The specimen sequenced was naive CD4+ T cells from blood. The receptors originated from a man younger than 35 in good health.

Only a few counts were recorded for this clone. This rearrangement joins TRBV27 to TRBJ2-5; weak D call: TRBD1 (7 bases). Deletions cut 0 bases from V and 4 bases from J, with 12 bases between. The germline gives CDR1 MNHEY, CDR2 SMNVEV (reference sequence). The length of the CDR3 is 15 residues. CDR3 amino acids: CASSLSAGGGETQYF. The DNA of the CDR3 is TGTGCCAGCAGTTTATCTGCAGGGGGAGGAGAGACCCAGTACTTC.

DNA for the CDR3: TGTGCCAGCAGCACAGGACTAGCGGGAGTCACAGATACGCAGTATTTT. Its protein is CASSTGLAGVTDTQYF. The rearrangement joins TRBV9 to TRBJ2-3; 13 positions agree with TRBD2. The CDR3 runs 16 residues. V lost 4 bases to trimming and J lost 2 bases; unmatched junction nucleotides: 4. Germline CDR1 is SGDLS and CDR2 is YYNGEE.

CDR3 amino acids: CAWSETRIEQYF. The CDR3 DNA reads as TGTGCCTGGAGTGAGACTCGGATAGAGCAGTACTTC. The chain combines TRBV30 with TRBJ2-7; no clear D gene. Trimming pared 1 base from V and 7 bases from J, leaving 11 bases between. CDR3 length: 12 residues. Germline CDR1 GTSNPN, CDR2 SVGIG (reference sequence).

This clone was counted only a few times. The rearrangement joins TRBV5-6 to TRBJ2-1; 7 nucleotides match TRBD1. Per the germline V gene, CDR1 is SGHDT and CDR2 is YYEEEE. The junction had 8 bases not matched to a gene; V was cut back by 4 bases and J by 10 bases. The CDR3 contains 13 residues. The CDR3 DNA follows: TGTGCCAGCAGCGAAAGGGACAGCGCCGAGCAGTTCTTC. Its protein product is CASSERDSAEQFF.

The chain couples TRBV7-2 to TRBJ2-2; D uncertain. The CDR3 has 15 residues. V was clipped by 2 bases and J by 3 bases, with 10 bases between them. Germline loops: CDR1 SGHTA, CDR2 FQGNSA. The CDR3 DNA is TGTGCCAGCAGCTTACTCTTTTGGCACACCGGGGAGCTGTTTTTT. Its protein product is CASSLLFWHTGELFF.

This chain's CDR3 is CASSGPSPQETQYF. CDR3 bases: TGTGCCAGCAGTGGACCCTCCCCACAAGAGACCCAGTACTTC. The chain couples TRBV2 to TRBJ2-5; D gene ambiguous. The V and J ends lost 4 bases and 2 bases respectively, with 11 bases between them. There are 14 residues in the CDR3. Germline V lookup: CDR1 SNHLY, CDR2 FYNNEI.

The chain carries TRBV5-4 and TRBJ2-4, with D possibly being TRBD2 (6 bases). The germline gives CDR1 SGHNT, CDR2 YYREEE (reference sequence). The CDR3 spans 13 residues. Trimming left V 5 bases short and J 5 bases short, with 11 bases between. The CDR3 region is CASRQTGENIQYF. CDR3 coding DNA: TGTGCCAGCAGGCAAACGGGGGAAAACATTCAGTACTTC.

This chain joins TRBV18 and TRBJ2-7; D possibly matches TRBD1 or TRBD2 (5 bases each). CDR3 length: 13 residues. Germline V gene data show CDR1 as KGHSH and CDR2 as LQKENI. With 3 bases removed from V and 4 bases from J, the gap between germline ends came to 10 bases. CDR3 nucleotides: TGTGCCAGCTCACCGTCTTGGGGGTACGAGCAGTACTTC. Translation: CASSPSWGYEQYF.

Only a few counts were recorded for this clone. The chain employs TRBV30 and TRBJ2-3; no definite D call. Germline CDR1 is GTSNPN and CDR2 is SVGIG (reference sequence). Between the trimmed V and J ends, which lost 2 bases and 4 bases, there was a span of 10 bases. CDR3 length equals 13 residues. CDR3 in amino acids: CAWSLDRADTQYF. CDR3 nucleotide sequence: TGTGCCTGGAGTTTGGACCGGGCAGATACGCAGTATTTT.

The genes are TRBV15 and TRBJ2-1; a weak D match, TRBD1 (6 bases). The CDR3 extends over 15 amino acids. The V gene lost 4 bases and the J gene lost 8 bases, with 18 bases spanning the gap. CDR1 LNHNV and CDR2 YYDKDF come from the germline V gene (reference sequence). This CDR3 reads CATSITGPRLDEQFF. The CDR3 DNA is TGTGCCACCAGCATCACAGGGCCCCGGTTGGATGAGCAGTTCTTC. The variable domain in full, completed from reference TRBV15 and TRBJ2-1, reads DAMVIQNPRYQVTQFGKPVTLSCSQTLNHNVMYWYQQKSSQAPKLLFHYYDKDFNNEADTPDNFQSRRPNTSFCFLDIRSPGLGDTAMYLCATSITGPRLDEQFFGPGTRLTVL.

The sample holds a few counts of this clone. The V gene is TRBV4-3, the J gene TRBJ2-4; 7 bases fit TRBD1. Unmatched junction bases numbered 9, after V lost 0 bases and J lost 16 bases. The CDR3 is made up of 13 amino acids. Germline-derived CDR1 and CDR2 are LGHNA and YSLEER. The CDR3 DNA sequence: TGCGCCAGCAGCCAAGACACAGGGGAGTATAGATACTTC. Translated: CASSQDTGEYRYF.

This clone was observed a handful of times. The chain joins TRBV18 to TRBJ2-1; 11 bases agree with TRBD2. With V trimmed by 3 bases and J by 4 bases, 8 bases remained unmatched. The CDR3 contains 17 residues. The germline CDR1 and CDR2 sequences are KGHSH and LQKENI. The CDR3 sequence is CASSPSGSGRAYNEQFF. The CDR3 coding sequence is TGTGCCAGCTCACCGAGTGGTAGCGGGAGGGCGTACAATGAGCAGTTCTTC.

This clone has more than one count but fewer than ten. This chain joins TRBV5-4 and TRBJ2-1, with D perhaps assigned TRBD1 or TRBD2 (5 bases each). CDR1 is SGHNT and CDR2 is YYREEE in the germline V gene (reference sequence). The CDR3 loop spans 15 amino acids. V lost 1 base and J lost 2, with 10 bases in between. The CDR3 sequence is CASSLKGDAYNEQFF. In nucleotides, the CDR3 is TGTGCCAGCAGCTTGAAAGGGGACGCCTACAATGAGCAGTTCTTC. Based on the CDR3 plus reference TRBV5-4 and TRBJ2-1, the full variable domain is ETGVTQSPTHLIKTRGQQVTLRCSSQSGHNTVSWYQQALGQGPQFIFQYYREEENGRGNFPPRFSGLQFPNYSSELNVNALELDDSALYLCASSLKGDAYNEQFFGPGTRLTVL.

This clone came up a few times. The chain carries TRBV28 and TRBJ2-1; 9 positions agree with TRBD2. Germline V gene sequence: CDR1 MDHEN, CDR2 SYDVKM. The CDR3 is 15 residues long. V gave up 5 bases and J gave up 6 bases; unmatched junction bases: 8. In nucleotides, the CDR3 is TGTGCCAGCAGTACCCTCGGGACTAGCACCAATGAGCAGTTCTTC. This sequence encodes CASSTLGTSTNEQFF.

The chain links TRBV5-1 to TRBJ2-1, with TRBD1 matching 9 bases. Looked up from germline, CDR1 is SGHRS and CDR2 is YFSETQ. The CDR3 length is 16 residues. Germline trimming cut 0 bases from V and 2 bases from J; bases unmatched to any gene: 3. CDR3 region: CASSLDRDRAYNEQFF. The CDR3 DNA reads as TGCGCCAGCAGCTTGGATAGGGACAGGGCCTACAATGAGCAGTTCTTC.

This clone was observed a few times. The sample contains more than one DNA sequence encoding this CDR3. The gene calls are TRBV7-9 and TRBJ2-5, with D hard to call. The length of the CDR3 is 13 residues. Trimming pared 0 bases from V and 4 bases from J, leaving 6 bases between. In germline, CDR1 is SEHNR, CDR2 FQNEAQ (reference sequence). CDR3 loop: CASSLAGLETQYF. The CDR3 nucleotides read TGTGCCAGCAGCTTAGCGGGTTTAGAGACCCAGTACTTC. The full variable domain, rest sourced from reference TRBV7-9 and TRBJ2-5, is DTGVSQNPRHKITKRGQNVTFRCDPISEHNRLYWYRQTLGQGPEFLTYFQNEAQLEKSRLLSDRFSAERPKGSFSTLEIQRTEQGDSAMYLCASSLAGLETQYFGPGTRLLVL.

V gene TRBV5-4 combines with J gene TRBJ2-5; 7 bases match TRBD2. Germline lookup yields CDR1 SGHNT and CDR2 YYREEE (reference sequence). The CDR3 has 16 residues. The V gene end was trimmed by 3 bases and the J gene end by 0 bases; junction bases not matched to a gene: 8. DNA for the CDR3: TGTGCCAGCAGCTCGTTCCAACTAGCGTACCAAGAGACCCAGTACTTC. Its translation is CASSSFQLAYQETQYF.

A few counts support this clone. The rearrangement joins TRBV25-1 to TRBJ1-2, with 11 positions matching TRBD1. Germline lookup yields CDR1 MGHDK and CDR2 SYGVNS. This CDR3 contains 12 residues. Trimming removed 11 bases from V and 7 bases from J; junction bases left unmatched: 6. In nucleotides, the CDR3 is TGTGCCTCCGGACAGGGGGCGTCTGGCTACACCTTC. This codes for CASGQGASGYTF.

The rearrangement links TRBV30 to TRBJ2-5; 12 positions agree with TRBD2. V shed 2 bases and J 5 bases; nucleotides not matched to a gene: 12. Germline CDR1 GTSNPN, CDR2 SVGIG (reference sequence). The CDR3 runs to 17 residues. This CDR3 reads CAWSPPSGRAFGETQYF. The CDR3 region has the DNA TGTGCCTGGAGTCCCCCTAGCGGGAGGGCCTTTGGGGAGACCCAGTACTTC.

Comments on this clone: The sample has other DNA sequences that encode this CDR3 too. The chain recombines TRBV7-2 with TRBJ2-3; D gene ambiguous. The CDR3 is 12 amino acids. With 5 bases removed from V and 6 bases from J, the gap between germline ends came to 9 bases. Per the germline V gene, CDR1 is SGHTA and CDR2 is FQGNSA. The CDR3 sequence is CASSPTTDTQYF. DNA for the CDR3: TGTGCCAGCAGCCCCACAACCGATACGCAGTATTTT.

This clone has only a few counts. This chain joins TRBV30 and TRBJ1-5; D gene unclear. The germline CDR1 and CDR2 sequences are GTSNPN and SVGIG (reference sequence). The CDR3 runs 13 residues. The V end was cut by 3 bases, the J end by 6 bases, with 12 bases between. The CDR3 is CAWSADSLQPQHF. The CDR3, as DNA: TGTGCCTGGAGCGCAGATAGCCTTCAGCCCCAGCATTTT.

This chain uses TRBV30 with TRBJ2-3; 10 bases are a match to TRBD2. CDR1 GTSNPN and CDR2 SVGIG come from the germline V gene (reference sequence). CDR3 length equals 17 residues. Trimming removed 2 bases from V and 2 bases from J; junction bases left unmatched: 10. CDR3 region: CAWSPQPGLANTDTQYF. For the CDR3, the DNA is TGTGCCTGGAGTCCGCAACCGGGACTAGCGAACACAGATACGCAGTATTTT.

This clone has just a few counts. This sequence joins TRBV15 and TRBJ2-3; no reliable D call. Germline V CDR1 and CDR2: LNHNV, YYDKDF (reference sequence). This CDR3 is 15 amino acids long. The V and J ends lost 3 bases and 4 bases respectively, with 14 bases between them. This CDR3 reads CATSRKVDDSDTQYF. The CDR3 DNA is TGTGCCACCAGCAGGAAGGTGGACGACTCAGATACGCAGTATTTT.

This clone has just a few counts. The chain has TRBV7-9 and TRBJ1-1; a possible D gene is TRBD1 (6 bases). The V gene lost 5 bases and the J gene lost 1 base, with 8 bases spanning the gap. Germline V gene sequence: CDR1 SEHNR, CDR2 FQNEAQ (reference sequence). The CDR3 is made up of 13 amino acids. CDR3 coding DNA: TGTGCCAGCAGCACGACAGGGAACACTGAAGCTTTCTTT. It encodes CASSTTGNTEAFF.

The rearrangement links TRBV9 to TRBJ2-1, with a tentative D call TRBD2 (5 bases). The length of the CDR3 is 14 residues. The germline V gene has CDR1 SGDLS and CDR2 YYNGEE. The germline V and J ends were trimmed by 3 bases and 3 bases, with 10 bases remaining between them. The CDR3 spells CASSERLFYNEQFF. CDR3 in DNA: TGTGCCAGCAGCGAGCGACTATTCTACAATGAGCAGTTCTTC.

This clone was counted a few times. This chain links TRBV2 with TRBJ2-7; weak D call: TRBD2 (5 bases). The CDR3 totals 13 residues. V was clipped by 7 bases and J by 6 bases, with 16 bases between them. Germline V gene lookup returns CDR1 SNHLY and CDR2 FYNNEI. CDR3 sequence (DNA): TGTGCCAGCAAAGGAGGCCCCATTCGCGAGCAGTACTTC. Its protein product is CASKGGPIREQYF.

The chain carries TRBV23-1 and TRBJ1-1, with D tentatively TRBD1 (6 bases). TRBV23-1 is filed as an ORF, its function uncertain. The CDR3 totals 16 residues. Trimming pared 5 bases from V and 5 bases from J, leaving 21 bases between. The CDR3 sequence is CASSGNARGRTTEAFF. In DNA, the CDR3 is TGCGCCAGCAGTGGTAACGCCAGGGGCCGTACTACTGAAGCTTTCTTT.

The chain recombines TRBV7-9 with TRBJ1-1; TRBD1 matches 8 bases. V gave up 0 bases and J gave up 0 bases; unmatched junction bases: 0. The CDR3 loop spans 15 amino acids. CDR1 and CDR2 (germline): SEHNR, FQNEAQ (reference sequence). As DNA, the CDR3 is TGTGCCAGCAGCTTAGCGGGACAGGTGAACACTGAAGCTTTCTTT. Protein product: CASSLAGQVNTEAFF.

This chain connects TRBV9 to TRBJ2-3; perhaps TRBD2 as D (6 bases). The V gene lost 0 bases and the J gene lost 1 base, with 15 bases spanning the gap. The germline V gene has CDR1 SGDLS and CDR2 YYNGEE. This CDR3 is built from 17 residues. For the CDR3, the DNA is TGTGCCAGCAGCGTAGGGGGGGTCAGGGTAGGCACAGATACGCAGTATTTT. This encodes CASSVGGVRVGTDTQYF.

The gene calls are TRBV6-6 and TRBJ2-3; a weak D match, TRBD2 (5 bases). Germline lookup yields CDR1 MNHNY and CDR2 SVGAGI (reference sequence). The CDR3 sequence is 15 residues long. The V gene lost 0 bases and the J gene lost 3 bases, with 10 bases spanning the gap. The CDR3 sequence: CASSYSLVSTDTQYF. For the CDR3, the DNA is TGTGCCAGCAGTTACTCACTAGTTAGTACAGATACGCAGTATTTT.

This clone turned up a few times. The junction departs from germline at one end; a sequencing error may be responsible. The chain has TRBV29-1 and TRBJ2-1, with 7 bases matching TRBD1. Germline V gives CDR1 SQVTM, CDR2 ANQGSEA. This CDR3 has 16 amino acids. The DNA for the CDR3 is TGCATCGTTGAAGATGAGGGACAGAGCTCCTACAATGAGCAGTTCTTC. It encodes CIVEDEGQSSYNEQFF.